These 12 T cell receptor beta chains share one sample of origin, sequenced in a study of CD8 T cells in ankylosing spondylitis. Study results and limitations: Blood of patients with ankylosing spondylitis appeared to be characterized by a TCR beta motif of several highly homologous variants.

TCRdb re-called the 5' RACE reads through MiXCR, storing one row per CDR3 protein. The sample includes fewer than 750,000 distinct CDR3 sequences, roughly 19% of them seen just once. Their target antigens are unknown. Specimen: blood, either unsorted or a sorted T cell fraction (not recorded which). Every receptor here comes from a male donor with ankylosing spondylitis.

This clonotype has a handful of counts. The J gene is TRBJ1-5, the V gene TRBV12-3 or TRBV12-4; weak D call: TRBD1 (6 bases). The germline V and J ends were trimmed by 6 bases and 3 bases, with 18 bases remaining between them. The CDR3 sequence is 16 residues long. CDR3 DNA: TGTGCCAGCAGCCCCCCCGGGGGGCTATTCAATCAGCCCCAGCATTTT. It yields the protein CASSPPGGLFNQPQHF.

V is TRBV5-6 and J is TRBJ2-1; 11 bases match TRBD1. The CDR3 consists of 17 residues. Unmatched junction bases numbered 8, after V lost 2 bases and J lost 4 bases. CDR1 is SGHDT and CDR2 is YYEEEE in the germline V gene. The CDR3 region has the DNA TGTGCCAGCAGCTTCGTCTCCGGGACAGGGGGGTACAATGAGCAGTTCTTC. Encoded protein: CASSFVSGTGGYNEQFF. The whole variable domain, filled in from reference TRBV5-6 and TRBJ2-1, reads DAGVTQSPTHLIKTRGQQVTLRCSPKSGHDTVSWYQQALGQGPQFIFQYYEEEERQRGNFPDRFSGHQFPNYSSELNVNALLLGDSALYLCASSFVSGTGGYNEQFFGPGTRLTVL.

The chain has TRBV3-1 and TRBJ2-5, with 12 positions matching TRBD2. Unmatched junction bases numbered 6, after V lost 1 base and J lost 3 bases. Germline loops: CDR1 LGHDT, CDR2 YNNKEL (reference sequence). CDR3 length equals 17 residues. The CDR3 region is CASSQGLAGVPEETQYF. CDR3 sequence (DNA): TGTGCCAGCAGCCAAGGACTAGCGGGAGTTCCGGAAGAGACCCAGTACTTC.

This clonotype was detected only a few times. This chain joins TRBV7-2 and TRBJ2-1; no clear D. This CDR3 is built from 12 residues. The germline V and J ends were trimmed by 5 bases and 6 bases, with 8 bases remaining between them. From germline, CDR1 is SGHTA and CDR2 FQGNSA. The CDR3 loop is CASSPRPNEQFF. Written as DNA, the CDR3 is TGTGCCAGCAGCCCCCGGCCCAATGAGCAGTTCTTC. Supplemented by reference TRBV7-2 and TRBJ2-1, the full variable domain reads GAGVSQSPSNKVTEKGKDVELRCDPISGHTALYWYRQSLGQGLEFLIYFQGNSAPDKSGLPSDRFSAERTGGSVSTLTIQRTQQEDSAVYLCASSPRPNEQFFGPGTRLTVL.

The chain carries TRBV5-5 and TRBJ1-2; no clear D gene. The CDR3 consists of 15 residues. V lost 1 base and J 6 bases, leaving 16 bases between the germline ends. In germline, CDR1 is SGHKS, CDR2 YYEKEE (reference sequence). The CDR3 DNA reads TGTGCCAGCAGCTTGTCCCTCGTCAGTCTGGATGGCTACACCTTC. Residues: CASSLSLVSLDGYTF.

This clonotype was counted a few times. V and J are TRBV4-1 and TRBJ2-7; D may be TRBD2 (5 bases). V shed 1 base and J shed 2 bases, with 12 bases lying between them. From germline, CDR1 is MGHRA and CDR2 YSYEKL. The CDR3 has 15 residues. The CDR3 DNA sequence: TGCGCCAGCAGCCAAGGGTGGGGAGACACCTACGAGCAGTACTTC. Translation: CASSQGWGDTYEQYF.

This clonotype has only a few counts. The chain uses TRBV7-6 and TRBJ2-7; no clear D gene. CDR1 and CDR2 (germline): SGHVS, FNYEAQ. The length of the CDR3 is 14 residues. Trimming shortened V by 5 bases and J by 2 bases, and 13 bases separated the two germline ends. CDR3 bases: TGTGCCAGCAGCCCAAGGACGGACGCCTACGAGCAGTACTTC. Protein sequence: CASSPRTDAYEQYF.

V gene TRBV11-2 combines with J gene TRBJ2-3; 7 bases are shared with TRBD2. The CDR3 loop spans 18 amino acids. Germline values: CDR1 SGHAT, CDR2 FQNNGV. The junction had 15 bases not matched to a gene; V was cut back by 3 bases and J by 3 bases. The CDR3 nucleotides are TGTGCCAGCAGCTTCCGGGGCGGGAGTTTCCAAGGGACAGATACGCAGTATTTT. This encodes CASSFRGGSFQGTDTQYF.

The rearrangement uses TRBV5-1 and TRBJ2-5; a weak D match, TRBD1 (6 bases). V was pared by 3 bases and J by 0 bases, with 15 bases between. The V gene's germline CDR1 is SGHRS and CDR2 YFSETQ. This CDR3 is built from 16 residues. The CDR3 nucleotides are TGCGCCAGCAGCTCCGAGGGGGTAAAGGACCAAGAGACCCAGTACTTC. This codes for CASSSEGVKDQETQYF. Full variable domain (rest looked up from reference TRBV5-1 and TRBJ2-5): KAGVTQTPRYLIKTRGQQVTLSCSPISGHRSVSWYQQTPGQGLQFLFEYFSETQRNKGNFPGRFSGRQFSNSRSEMNVSTLELGDSALYLCASSSEGVKDQETQYFGPGTRLLVL.

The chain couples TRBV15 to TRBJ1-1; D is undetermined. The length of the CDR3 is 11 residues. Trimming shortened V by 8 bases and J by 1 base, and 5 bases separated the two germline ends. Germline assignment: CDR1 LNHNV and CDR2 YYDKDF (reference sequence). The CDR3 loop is CATRGNTEAFF. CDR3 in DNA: TGTGCCACCCGGGGGAACACTGAAGCTTTCTTT.

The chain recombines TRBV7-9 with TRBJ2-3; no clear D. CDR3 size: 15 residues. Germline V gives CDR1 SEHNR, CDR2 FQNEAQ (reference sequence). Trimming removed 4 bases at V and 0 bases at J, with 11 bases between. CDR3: CASSSPAVSTDTQYF. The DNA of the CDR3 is TGTGCCAGCAGCTCACCGGCCGTGAGCACAGATACGCAGTATTTT.

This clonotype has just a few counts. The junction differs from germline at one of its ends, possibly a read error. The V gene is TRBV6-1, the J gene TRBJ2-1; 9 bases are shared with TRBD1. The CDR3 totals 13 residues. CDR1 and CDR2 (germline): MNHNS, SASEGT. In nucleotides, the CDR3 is TGTGCCAGCAGTCTATACCCCCGGGACAGGGTGGACTTC. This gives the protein CASSLYPRDRVDF.